The 18 T cell receptor beta chains given below trace back to one sample, sequenced in a study of blood T cell repertoires in COVID-19 (dated by TCRdb to 2018 to 2020). Library generation was performed with the immunoSEQ multiplex PCR assay. TCRdb mirrors the immuneACCESS table, restricted to in-frame sequences. Some clones are absent from its copies; in checked studies, under half trace to an unresolved V gene, and the reason for the others is unknown. A total of about 170,000 clones appear in this sample, 75% to 90% of them only once. The ten largest make up under 0.85% of the sample. The sequenced sample consisted of PBMCs or T cells enriched from blood (not recorded which). Receptors were obtained from a woman aged 18-35 years who had recovered from COVID-19.

The table lists this clone with a few counts. The chain employs TRBV19 and TRBJ2-1; TRBD2 agrees at 7 bases. Per germline, CDR1 LNHDA and CDR2 SQIVND (reference sequence). The CDR3 runs 14 residues. V shed 7 bases and J 7 bases; nucleotides not matched to a gene: 10. The CDR3 spells CASNGAGETNEQFF. CDR3 DNA: TGTGCCAGTAATGGGGCGGGGGAAACTAATGAGCAGTTCTTC.

The rearrangement uses TRBV21-1 and TRBJ2-7; TRBD2 was called by the table and not checked on the DNA. TRBV21-1 is shown as a pseudogene. The CDR3 is 17 amino acids. As DNA, the CDR3 is TGTGCCAGCAGCAAATTGGTGCGAGGGAGTTGGGCCTACGAGCAGTACTTC. Amino acids: CASSKLVRGSWAYEQYF.

This chain joins TRBV10-3 and TRBJ1-4, with 9 bases lining up with TRBD1. The CDR3 is made up of 15 amino acids. Germline CDR1 is ENHRY and CDR2 is SYGVKD. V was pared by 4 bases and J by 8 bases, with 8 bases of the junction left unmatched. Written as DNA, the CDR3 is TGTGCCATCAGTGGGTCGACAGGGGGTCGGGAAAAACTGTTTTTT. Its protein product is CAISGSTGGREKLFF.

V usage is TRBV5-8 and J usage is TRBJ2-3; a possible D gene is TRBD2 (5 bases). The CDR3 has 15 residues. CDR1 is SGHTS, CDR2 YDEGEE, per germline. The ends were cut back, 7 bases at V and 2 bases at J, with 17 bases in the middle. CDR3 sequence (DNA): TGTGCCAGCCCGATGGCGGGTGTCATCACAGATACGCAGTATTTT. Translated: CASPMAGVITDTQYF.

The V call is TRBV6-4, the J call TRBJ2-3; D not resolved. There are 15 residues in the CDR3. Trimming stripped 3 bases from V and 0 bases from J, with 10 bases between. CDR1 MRHNA and CDR2 SNTAGT come from the germline V gene. The CDR3 reads CASSETHGSTDTQYF. The CDR3 coding sequence is TGTGCCAGCAGTGAAACCCACGGGAGCACAGATACGCAGTATTTT.

This rearrangement joins TRBV9 to TRBJ1-2; D is ambiguous. V was clipped by 7 bases and J by 13 bases, with 20 bases between them. This CDR3 is built from 12 residues. Germline values: CDR1 SGDLS, CDR2 YYNGEE. The CDR3 region has the DNA TGTGCCAGCTCCCTAGAAATCCAGCGCCTCACCTTC. This gives the protein CASSLEIQRLTF.

The gene calls are TRBV19 and TRBJ2-7, with TRBD1 matching 8 bases. The CDR3 is 14 amino acids. Germline V lookup: CDR1 LNHDA, CDR2 SQIVND (reference sequence). V gave up 5 bases and J gave up 5 bases; unmatched junction bases: 8. CDR3 in amino acids: CASSANRGYDEQYF. Here the CDR3 DNA reads TGTGCCAGTAGTGCAAACAGGGGGTACGACGAGCAGTACTTC. Full variable domain (outside the CDR3, taken from reference TRBV19 and TRBJ2-7): DGGITQSPKYLFRKEGQNVTLSCEQNLNHDAMYWYRQDPGQGLRLIYYSQIVNDFQKGDIAEGYSVSREKKESFPLTVTSAQKNPTAFYLCASSANRGYDEQYFGPGTRLTVT.

The chain is built from TRBV7-2 and TRBJ1-4, with 10 nucleotides matching TRBD1. The germline gives CDR1 SGHTA, CDR2 FQGNSA. This CDR3 has 17 residues. V shed 1 base and J 3 bases; nucleotides not matched to a gene: 5. The DNA for the CDR3 is TGTGCCAGCAGCTTAGAGGGGGGACAGGGGCCTAATGAAAAACTGTTTTTT. Protein product: CASSLEGGQGPNEKLFF.

This clone was detected only once. The chain joins TRBV5-1 to TRBJ2-2, with D hard to call. In germline, CDR1 is SGHRS, CDR2 YFSETQ. The V end lost 0 bases, the J end lost 6 bases, and 6 bases lay between the germline ends. There are 13 residues in the CDR3. The CDR3 DNA follows: TGCGCCAGCAGCTTGGGAGCGTCCGGGGAGCTGTTTTTT. It codes for CASSLGASGELFF. The full variable domain, in which reference TRBV5-1 and TRBJ2-2 provide the parts outside the CDR3, is KAGVTQTPRYLIKTRGQQVTLSCSPISGHRSVSWYQQTPGQGLQFLFEYFSETQRNKGNFPGRFSGRQFSNSRSEMNVSTLELGDSALYLCASSLGASGELFFGEGSRLTVL.

The CDR3 loop is CASSPSAENTEAFF. The CDR3 nucleotides are TGTGCCAGCAGCCCATCGGCGGAGAACACTGAAGCTTTCTTT. V usage is TRBV3-1 (or the pseudogene TRBV3-2) and J usage is TRBJ1-1; D is ambiguous. From germline, CDR1 is LGHDT and CDR2 YNNKEL (reference sequence). V dropped 4 bases and J dropped 1 base, with 10 bases sitting between them. The CDR3 totals 14 residues.

V is TRBV7-9 and J is TRBJ1-1; D ambiguous. Trimming cost V 5 bases and J 3 bases, with 4 bases left between them. CDR1 and CDR2 (germline): SEHNR, FQNEAQ (reference sequence). This CDR3 is 11 amino acids long. The CDR3 DNA reads as TGTGCCAGCAGCCCTTACACTGAAGCTTTCTTT. It codes for CASSPYTEAFF.

The J gene is TRBJ1-2, the V gene TRBV28; D is unresolved. Germline assignment: CDR1 MDHEN and CDR2 SYDVKM. The CDR3 loop spans 14 amino acids. Between the trimmed V and J ends, which lost 6 bases and 2 bases, there was a span of 13 bases. The CDR3 DNA reads as TGTGCCAGCAGCCAAAATACACTAAACTATGGCTACACCTTC. The encoded protein is CASSQNTLNYGYTF.

The gene calls are TRBV12-5 and TRBJ2-1, with TRBD2 identical over 10 bases. Trimming took 0 bases from V and 3 from J; bases not matched to a gene: 8. This CDR3 is 18 amino acids long. Germline values: CDR1 LGHNT, CDR2 FRNRAP. The CDR3 DNA sequence: TGTGCTAGTGGTTTGGTTGGTTTTAGCGGGAGGCGCTACAATGAGCAGTTCTTC. Its translation: CASGLVGFSGRRYNEQFF. Based on the CDR3 plus reference TRBV12-5 and TRBJ2-1, the full variable domain is DARVTQTPRHKVTEMGQEVTMRCQPILGHNTVFWYRQTMMQGLELLAYFRNRAPLDDSGMPKDRFSAEMPDATLATLKIQPSEPRDSAVYFCASGLVGFSGRRYNEQFFGPGTRLTVL.

The chain is built from TRBV14 and TRBJ1-6; D is perhaps TRBD1 (5 bases). Germline CDR1 SGHDN, CDR2 FVKESK. Deletions cut 3 bases from V and 9 bases from J, with 9 bases between. The CDR3 runs to 13 residues. CDR3 sequence: CASSQAGVSPLHF. The CDR3 DNA follows: TGTGCCAGCAGCCAGGCGGGGGTTTCACCCCTCCACTTT.

This chain links TRBV15 with TRBJ1-2; D remains ambiguous. The CDR3 consists of 15 residues. Germline CDR1 reads LNHNV; CDR2 reads YYDKDF (reference sequence). Trimming removed 1 base from V and 4 bases from J, with 13 bases in between. CDR3 region: CATSRGRSTIYGYTF. DNA of the CDR3: TGTGCCACCAGCAGAGGAAGGAGTACAATCTATGGCTACACCTTC.

The rearrangement links TRBV25-1 to TRBJ2-5, with D possibly TRBD1 on 5 matching bases. V lost 5 bases and J 5 bases, leaving 15 bases between the germline ends. The CDR3 extends over 14 amino acids. Per germline, CDR1 MGHDK and CDR2 SYGVNS. The CDR3 spells CASSRPGSQETQYF. The CDR3 region has the DNA TGTGCCAGCAGTCGCCCAGGGTCGCAGGAGACCCAGTACTTC.

The gene calls are TRBV7-9 and TRBJ2-5, with 7 bases lining up with TRBD1. CDR3 length equals 15 residues. V lost 4 bases to trimming and J lost 1 base; unmatched junction nucleotides: 6. Germline-derived CDR1 and CDR2 are SEHNR and FQNEAQ (reference sequence). CDR3: CASSSPGQPQETQYF. The DNA of the CDR3 is TGTGCCAGCAGCTCGCCGGGACAGCCCCAAGAGACCCAGTACTTC.

The CDR3 loop reads CASSRDRGFTDTQYF. For the CDR3, the DNA is TGTGCCAGCAGCCGGGACAGGGGGTTTACAGATACGCAGTATTTT. The V gene is TRBV3-1 (or the pseudogene TRBV3-2), the J gene TRBJ2-3; 11 bases are a match to TRBD1. The V segment lost 4 bases and the J segment 3 bases; nucleotides outside the gene matches: 3. The CDR3 contains 15 residues. Germline CDR1 is LGHDT and CDR2 is YNNKEL (reference sequence).